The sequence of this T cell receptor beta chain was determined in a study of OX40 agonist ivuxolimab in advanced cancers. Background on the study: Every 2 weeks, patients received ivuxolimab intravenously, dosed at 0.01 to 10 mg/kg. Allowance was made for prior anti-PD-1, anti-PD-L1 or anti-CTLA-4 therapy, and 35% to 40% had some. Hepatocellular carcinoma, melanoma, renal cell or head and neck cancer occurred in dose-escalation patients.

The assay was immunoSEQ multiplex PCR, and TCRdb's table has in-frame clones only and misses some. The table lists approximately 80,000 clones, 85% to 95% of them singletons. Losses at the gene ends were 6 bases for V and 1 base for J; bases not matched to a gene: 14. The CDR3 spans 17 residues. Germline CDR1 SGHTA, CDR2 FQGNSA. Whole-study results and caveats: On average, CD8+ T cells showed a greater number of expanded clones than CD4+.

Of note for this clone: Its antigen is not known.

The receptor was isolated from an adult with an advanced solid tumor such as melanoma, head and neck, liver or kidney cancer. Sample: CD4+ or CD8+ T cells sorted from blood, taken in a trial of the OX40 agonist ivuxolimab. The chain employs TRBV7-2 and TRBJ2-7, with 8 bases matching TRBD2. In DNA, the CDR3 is TGTGCCAGCAGTTCCCCGGGGGGGTCTTTAGGTTCCTACGAGCAGTACTTC. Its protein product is CASSSPGGSLGSYEQYF.